Shown below are 4 T cell receptor beta chains from a single sample sequenced in a study of shared clonotypes between healthy human individuals. Sequenced by immunoSEQ multiplex PCR; TCRdb stores in-frame clones only, minus some. The sample records hundreds of thousands of clones, about 96% being singletons. CD45RO-negative CD8 cells positively selected for CCR7 made up the naive population, which excluded terminally differentiated effector memory CD45RA+ cells. The specimen was naive CD8+ T cells sorted from blood. The source of these receptors is a woman in her 30s in good health.

Remarks on this clone: Other DNA sequences within the sample encode an identical CDR3. V and J are TRBV27 and TRBJ1-5; no firm D call. With 0 bases removed from V and 4 bases from J, the gap between germline ends came to 4 bases. The length of the CDR3 is 13 residues. Germline V CDR1 and CDR2: MNHEY, SMNVEV (reference sequence). In DNA, the CDR3 is TGTGCCAGCAGTTTATCGGGAAATCAGCCCCAGCATTTT. It yields the protein CASSLSGNQPQHF.

Concerning this clone: The junction shows a germline mismatch at one end, possibly a read error. The rearrangement joins TRBV19 to TRBJ1-2, with 8 bases aligning to TRBD1. Germline loops: CDR1 LNHDA, CDR2 SQIVND (reference sequence). The CDR3 loop spans 15 amino acids. CDR3 bases: TGTGCCACAGAGGGACAGGAAGGGTGGAGCGCGAGTCCTTTCTTC. Translating it yields CATEGQEGWSASPFF.

The chain links TRBV25-1 to TRBJ1-3; no reliable D call. Trimming removed 2 bases at V and 0 bases at J, with 5 bases between. The CDR3 covers 14 residues. Per germline, CDR1 MGHDK and CDR2 SYGVNS. This CDR3 is CASSELGSGNTIYF. The CDR3, as DNA: TGTGCCAGCAGTGAACTCGGCTCTGGAAACACCATATATTTT.

The rearrangement links TRBV2 to TRBJ2-7; D is unclear. With 2 bases removed from V and 2 bases from J, the gap between germline ends came to 4 bases. Germline loops: CDR1 SNHLY, CDR2 FYNNEI. The CDR3 has 12 amino acids. CDR3: CASSERAYEQYF. The CDR3 DNA sequence: TGTGCCAGCAGTGAAAGGGCCTACGAGCAGTACTTC.